Listed below are T cell receptor beta chains from one sample, sequenced in a study of T-cell reconstitution after alpha-beta-depleted transplantation in children. TCRdb re-called the PCR reads through MiXCR, storing one row per CDR3 protein. The data contain approximately 490,000 distinct CDR3 sequences, under 15% of them seen just once; the ten biggest clones take up about 6%. The specimen was PBMCs from the stem cell graft donor, collected from the stem cell graft. Source of these receptors: a human donor who donated a stem cell graft to a child with combined immunodeficiency. Both conserved end residues are part of each CDR3. Each record gives: clone size, D gene, V gene, J gene, CDR3 protein, CDR3 DNA. The D gene is left open where the match is weak. Clone size appears in some rows only: once, few, many, or a class for an expanded clone.

NA	TRBD1	TRBV19	TRBJ2-3	CASNRGRGDTQYF	TGTGCCAGCAACAGGGGGCGAGGGGATACGCAGTATTTT
few	TRBD2	TRBV20-1	TRBJ2-1	CSARGGTSYEQFF	TGCAGTGCTAGGGGGGGGACTAGCTATGAGCAGTTCTTC
NA	NA	TRBV7-2	TRBJ2-3	CASSLWGLSFSPDTQYF	TGTGCCAGCAGCTTATGGGGTTTGAGTTTTAGCCCAGATACGCAGTATTTT
many	TRBD1	TRBV15	TRBJ2-1	CATSSKTGSSYNEQFF	TGTGCCACCAGCAGTAAGACAGGGAGCTCCTACAATGAGCAGTTCTTC
few	NA	TRBV10-3	TRBJ1-1	CAISDLGGLNTEAFF	TGTGCCATCAGTGACCTCGGCGGATTGAACACTGAAGCTTTCTTT
NA	TRBD2	TRBV20-1	TRBJ2-1	CSAKGLAGVNEQFF	TGCAGTGCTAAAGGACTAGCGGGGGTTAATGAGCAGTTCTTC
NA	NA	TRBV11-2	TRBJ2-7	CASSFAPGSSYEQYF	TGTGCCAGCAGCTTCGCCCCGGGCAGTTCCTACGAGCAGTACTTC
many	NA	TRBV20-1	TRBJ1-2	CSAREPGLYGYTF	TGCAGTGCTAGGGAGCCTGGGCTCTATGGCTACACCTTC
many	NA	TRBV29-1	TRBJ1-4	CSVEVGVSSGLFF	TGCAGCGTTGAAGTAGGGGTTTCTTCGGGACTGTTTTTT
few	TRBD2	TRBV11-3	TRBJ2-5	CASKRLAGGETQYF	TGTGCCAGCAAGCGACTAGCGGGTGGTGAGACCCAGTACTTC
many	NA	TRBV7-9	TRBJ2-1	CASYAPGRGESNEQFF	TGTGCCAGCTACGCCCCGGGACGAGGGGAGTCCAATGAGCAGTTCTTC